The 29 T cell receptor beta chains in this list originate from one sample, sequenced in a study of beta chain features in type 1 diabetes (dated by TCRdb to 2016 to 2019). Library method: the immunoSEQ multiplex PCR assay. All of the isolated RNA was reverse transcribed with the High Capacity cDNA Reverse Transcription Kit, so expressed TCRB transcripts were sequenced. Drawn from immuneACCESS, this table holds only the in-frame rearrangements with V and J called that TCRdb kept. Clones are partly lost; checked studies trace under half to an unresolved V gene and leave the rest unexplained. Here the sample has approximately 340,000 clones; approximately 16% occur a single time. The ten largest account for about 0.019% of the sample. The sample consisted of naive CD4+ T cells from blood. This sample's cell subset or site label indicates: true naive CD4+ T cells. The receptors here all came from a woman under 30 in good health.

J is TRBJ2-1 and V is TRBV5-4; perhaps TRBD2 as D (5 bases). The CDR3 runs 15 residues. V lost 6 bases to trimming and J lost 6 bases, with 19 bases between them. CDR1 is SGHNT, CDR2 YYREEE, per germline (reference sequence). CDR3 residues: CASTPGGPGANEQFF. As DNA, the CDR3 is TGTGCCAGCACCCCTGGAGGACCCGGAGCCAATGAGCAGTTCTTC.

The J gene is TRBJ2-7, the V gene TRBV4-3; TRBD1 agrees at 9 bases. Germline-derived CDR1 and CDR2 are LGHNA and YSLEER. CDR3 length equals 17 residues. V dropped 4 bases and J dropped 5; count of bases not matched to a gene: 15. The CDR3 protein is CASSLVPLGTGTHEQYF. The CDR3 nucleotides read TGCGCCAGCAGCCTGGTCCCGCTGGGGACAGGGACCCACGAGCAGTACTTC.

The chain uses TRBV11-2 and TRBJ1-3; possibly TRBD1 for D (6 bases). V lost 5 bases, J lost 0 bases, and 20 bases lay in between. Looked up from germline, CDR1 is SGHAT and CDR2 is FQNNGV. The CDR3 consists of 18 residues. Here the CDR3 reads CASSTKWRGGLSGNTIYF. In DNA form, the CDR3 reads TGTGCCAGCAGCACCAAGTGGCGCGGGGGGCTCTCTGGAAACACCATATATTTT.

This clone was seen a few times. The V gene is TRBV5-1, the J gene TRBJ1-1; D unresolved. Germline CDR1 is SGHRS and CDR2 is YFSETQ. V was cut by 0 bases and J by 0 bases, with 6 bases left in between. The CDR3 contains 14 residues. This CDR3 reads CASSLAELNTEAFF. In nucleotides, the CDR3 is TGCGCCAGCAGCTTGGCCGAGCTGAACACTGAAGCTTTCTTT.

This rearrangement joins TRBV5-4 to TRBJ2-1; TRBD2 matches 12 bases. V was clipped by 1 base and J by 7 bases; unmatched bases: 9. In germline, CDR1 is SGHNT, CDR2 YYREEE (reference sequence). The CDR3 runs 17 residues. The CDR3 sequence is CASSLKRLAGVTNEQFF. CDR3 sequence (DNA): TGTGCCAGCAGCTTGAAGAGACTAGCGGGAGTAACGAATGAGCAGTTCTTC.

This rearrangement joins TRBV30 to TRBJ2-7, with TRBD1 matching 7 bases. Germline V lookup: CDR1 GTSNPN, CDR2 SVGIG (reference sequence). This CDR3 spans 15 amino acids. V lost 2 bases, J lost 2 bases, and 9 bases stayed unmatched. The CDR3 DNA reads TGTGCCTGGAGTTTCTCGACAGGGTCCGCCTACGAGCAGTACTTC. Amino acid sequence: CAWSFSTGSAYEQYF.

This clone was counted a few times. This sequence joins TRBV29-1 and TRBJ1-4; tentatively, D is TRBD1 (6 bases). The V end lost 4 bases, the J end lost 0 bases, and 12 bases lay between the germline ends. CDR1 is SQVTM and CDR2 is ANQGSEA in the germline V gene. The CDR3 is 15 amino acids. The CDR3 bases are TGCAGCGTTGGGGCAGGGGCCGCAACTAATGAAAAACTGTTTTTT. Its translation: CSVGAGAATNEKLFF. The full variable domain, completed using reference TRBV29-1 and TRBJ1-4, is SAVISQKPSRDICQRGTSLTIQCQVDSQVTMMFWYRQQPGQSLTLIATANQGSEATYESGFVIDKFPISRPNLTFSTLTVSNMSPEDSSIYLCSVGAGAATNEKLFFGSGTQLSVL.

This rearrangement joins TRBV5-4 to TRBJ2-1; 8 positions match TRBD1. CDR1 and CDR2 from the germline V gene are SGHNT and YYREEE (reference sequence). V was clipped by 5 bases and J by 5 bases; unmatched bases: 3. The CDR3 is made up of 13 amino acids. The CDR3: CASRTGVNNEQFF. As DNA, the CDR3 is TGTGCCAGCAGGACAGGGGTTAACAATGAGCAGTTCTTC. The full variable domain, its missing parts supplied by reference TRBV5-4 and TRBJ2-1, is ETGVTQSPTHLIKTRGQQVTLRCSSQSGHNTVSWYQQALGQGPQFIFQYYREEENGRGNFPPRFSGLQFPNYSSELNVNALELDDSALYLCASRTGVNNEQFFGPGTRLTVL.

This clone was seen more than once but under ten times. This sequence joins TRBV6-6 and TRBJ2-7; a possible D gene is TRBD2 (6 bases). Trimming stripped 5 bases from V and 4 bases from J, with 12 bases between. The CDR3 loop spans 13 amino acids. In germline, CDR1 is MNHNY, CDR2 SVGAGI (reference sequence). This CDR3 is CASSSGRTYEQYF. In nucleotides, the CDR3 is TGTGCCAGCAGTAGCGGGCGGACTTACGAGCAGTACTTC.

In regard to this clone: Relative to the germline gene, one junction end is altered; a read error may explain this. The chain uses TRBV28 and TRBJ2-5; the D gene is possibly TRBD1 (6 bases). Germline-derived CDR1 and CDR2 are MDHEN and SYDVKM. This CDR3 region has 11 residues. The CDR3 bases are TGTGCCAGCAGTTCCGGACAGTTCCTTGACTTC. This codes for CASSSGQFLDF.

V gene TRBV27 combines with J gene TRBJ1-3; 8 bases match TRBD1. Trimming at V came to 6 bases and at J to 3 bases, leaving 7 bases not matched to a gene. The CDR3 consists of 15 residues. Germline V gene data show CDR1 as MNHEY and CDR2 as SMNVEV (reference sequence). CDR3 coding DNA: TGTGCCAGCAGACCCCAGGGGGCACGTGGAAACACCATATATTTT. It encodes CASRPQGARGNTIYF.

The gene calls are TRBV5-1 and TRBJ2-1, with 13 bases that match TRBD2. The germline gives CDR1 SGHRS, CDR2 YFSETQ. V gave up 4 bases and J gave up 7 bases; unmatched junction bases: 8. The CDR3 has 16 residues. The CDR3 protein is CASSAGGLAGANEQFF. The CDR3 coding sequence is TGCGCCAGCAGCGCCGGAGGACTAGCGGGAGCGAATGAGCAGTTCTTC.

Only a few counts were recorded for this clone. The V gene is TRBV29-1, the J gene TRBJ2-2, with a weak D call TRBD2 (6 bases). V shed 2 bases and J shed 7 bases, with 8 bases lying between them. Germline CDR1 is SQVTM and CDR2 is ANQGSEA. The CDR3 runs 12 residues. The CDR3 is CSVEMGGGELFF. The CDR3 nucleotides are TGCAGCGTTGAAATGGGAGGCGGGGAGCTGTTTTTT.

This sequence joins TRBV12-5 and TRBJ2-3; 10 nucleotides align to TRBD2. V lost 6 bases and J lost 0; bases outside the gene matches: 6. The CDR3 sequence is 16 residues long. Germline assignment: CDR1 LGHNT and CDR2 FRNRAP. DNA for the CDR3: TGTGCTAGTGGCCTTGGACTAGCGGTGAGCACAGATACGCAGTATTTT. This encodes CASGLGLAVSTDTQYF.

The chain is built from TRBV7-8 and TRBJ1-5, with D possibly matching TRBD1 (5 bases). This CDR3 comprises 16 residues. The germline V gene encodes CDR1 SGHVS and CDR2 FQNEAQ. The V end lost 5 bases, the J end lost 2 bases, and 16 bases lay between the germline ends. The CDR3 spells CASSTTGGGRNQPQHF. Here the CDR3 DNA reads TGTGCCAGCAGCACGACGGGCGGGGGTCGCAATCAGCCCCAGCATTTT.

This clone showed up just a few times. This chain uses TRBV14 with TRBJ2-7; TRBD2 is a possible D gene (6 bases). The CDR3 consists of 13 residues. Germline CDR1 is SGHDN and CDR2 is FVKESK. Trimming pared 1 base from V and 6 bases from J, leaving 10 bases between. CDR3 DNA: TGTGCCAGCAGCCAAGGCCTAGCGCGCGAGCAGTACTTC. It translates to CASSQGLAREQYF.

The V gene is TRBV30, the J gene TRBJ2-3; 15 bases align to TRBD2. CDR1 and CDR2 from the germline V gene are GTSNPN and SVGIG (reference sequence). V gave up 5 bases and J gave up 3 bases; unmatched junction bases: 0. The length of the CDR3 is 14 residues. The CDR3 nucleotides read TGTGCCTGGGGGACTAGCGGGAGGACAGATACGCAGTATTTT. It translates to CAWGTSGRTDTQYF.

This chain links TRBV30 with TRBJ1-5; 7 nucleotides align to TRBD1. Germline V gene sequence: CDR1 GTSNPN, CDR2 SVGIG (reference sequence). The CDR3 covers 16 residues. With 1 base clipped from V and 3 bases from J, the junction kept 9 bases outside the gene matches. The CDR3 sequence: CAWSETGTAFNQPQHF. The CDR3, as DNA: TGTGCCTGGAGTGAAACCGGGACAGCTTTCAATCAGCCCCAGCATTTT.

The chain has TRBV14 and TRBJ2-3, with D possibly matching TRBD1 (7 bases). V was clipped by 2 bases and J by 0 bases, with 12 bases between them. From germline, CDR1 is SGHDN and CDR2 FVKESK. The CDR3 contains 16 residues. The DNA for the CDR3 is TGTGCCAGCAGCCAACAGGGGGGACATAGCACAGATACGCAGTATTTT. Protein product: CASSQQGGHSTDTQYF.

This clone was detected a few times. The chain has TRBV29-1 and TRBJ1-5, with 8 nucleotides matching TRBD1. The CDR3 totals 14 residues. CDR1 is SQVTM and CDR2 is ANQGSEA in the germline V gene. V was clipped by 5 bases and J by 6 bases; unmatched bases: 9. The CDR3 DNA follows: TGCAGCGTTAGAATAGGACAGGGCGGTCAGCCCCAGCATTTT. Protein product: CSVRIGQGGQPQHF.

The J gene is TRBJ2-7, the V gene TRBV28, with 14 bases aligning to TRBD2. The CDR3 is 15 amino acids. The V gene end was trimmed by 6 bases and the J gene end by 2 bases; junction bases not matched to a gene: 3. The V gene's germline CDR1 is MDHEN and CDR2 SYDVKM. The CDR3 DNA sequence: TGTGCCAGCAGAACGGGACTAGCGGGGGCCTACGAGCAGTACTTC. The encoded protein is CASRTGLAGAYEQYF.

This clone was found a few times. This chain connects TRBV28 to TRBJ2-2; perhaps TRBD2 as D (6 bases). CDR1 is MDHEN, CDR2 SYDVKM, per germline. Trimming pared 8 bases from V and 5 bases from J, leaving 18 bases between. CDR3 length: 15 amino acids. The CDR3 sequence: CASYGGARLTGELFF. The DNA for the CDR3 is TGTGCCAGCTATGGAGGGGCCCGTTTGACCGGGGAGCTGTTTTTT.

This clone was observed a few times. The V gene is TRBV9, the J gene TRBJ1-2; D not resolved. Trimming stripped 10 bases from V and 6 bases from J, with 13 bases between. CDR1 is SGDLS, CDR2 YYNGEE, per germline. This CDR3 comprises 11 residues. The CDR3 here is CAHGSWDGYTF. The CDR3 nucleotides read TGTGCCCACGGGAGTTGGGATGGCTACACCTTC.

This clone was seen more than once but under ten times. V is TRBV28 and J is TRBJ2-4; TRBD2 aligns across 7 bases. Germline trimming cut 8 bases from V and 9 bases from J; bases unmatched to any gene: 1. Germline assignment: CDR1 MDHEN and CDR2 SYDVKM. This CDR3 contains 10 residues. CDR3 in DNA: TGTGCCAGCGGGAGGGGCATTCAGTACTTC. Protein: CASGRGIQYF.

This clone was seen a single time. The V call is TRBV7-2, the J call TRBJ2-7; tentative D call: TRBD1 (6 bases). Germline V lookup: CDR1 SGHTA, CDR2 FQGNSA. Trimming left V 6 bases short and J 10 bases short, with 13 bases between. This CDR3 region has 11 residues. The CDR3: CASRQTGRQYF. The CDR3 nucleotides are TGTGCCAGCAGACAAACAGGGCGCCAGTACTTC.

This clone was picked up a small number of times. This chain uses TRBV28 with TRBJ2-7; 11 bases line up with TRBD2. CDR3 length equals 16 residues. The germline CDR1 and CDR2 sequences are MDHEN and SYDVKM. J lost 5 bases, V lost 6 bases, and 12 bases had no gene match. In DNA, the CDR3 is TGTGCCAGCAGCCTACCTACTAGCGGGAGATACAACGAGCAGTACTTC. This codes for CASSLPTSGRYNEQYF.

This clone was seen more than once but under ten times. Other DNA sequences from this sample encode an identical CDR3 as well. The rearrangement uses TRBV30 and TRBJ2-1; D might be TRBD2 (6 bases). Germline CDR1 reads GTSNPN; CDR2 reads SVGIG (reference sequence). This CDR3 region has 15 residues. V lost 0 bases and J lost 0, with 9 bases in between. DNA for the CDR3: TGTGCCTGGAGTGTACTAGCAGGCTCCTACAATGAGCAGTTCTTC. Protein: CAWSVLAGSYNEQFF.

The chain recombines TRBV2 with TRBJ2-5; 9 bases agree with TRBD2. The germline CDR1 and CDR2 sequences are SNHLY and FYNNEI. After removal of 5 bases from V and 1 base from J, the junction contained 2 bases not matched to a gene. The CDR3 contains 14 residues. CDR3 coding DNA: TGTGCCAGCAGTCAGACTAGCGGCCAAGAGACCCAGTACTTC. It encodes CASSQTSGQETQYF.

This clone has a handful of counts. The CDR3 loop reads CASSQGLAGAGGYEQYF. The DNA for the CDR3 is TGCGCCAGCAGCCAGGGACTAGCGGGAGCGGGAGGCTACGAGCAGTACTTC. The V gene is TRBV4-1, the J gene TRBJ2-7; TRBD2 agrees at 14 bases. Trimming took 3 bases from V and 3 from J; bases not matched to a gene: 7. The germline V gene encodes CDR1 MGHRA and CDR2 YSYEKL. The CDR3 has 17 residues.